Ten or more counts support the clone carrying this TCR beta chain. Its antigen remains unknown. This record belongs to a study of T cells in Graves' hyperthyroidism and ophthalmopathy. This CDR3 contains 14 residues. Germline V gene data show CDR1 as SGHTA and CDR2 as FQGNSA. V trimming: 3 bases; J trimming: 2 bases; junction bases outside the gene matches: 3. TCR beta CDR3 region amplification was performed from RNA transcripts. HTBI primers were employed in a first-round RT-PCR of the TCR CDR3. TCRdb re-called the multiplex PCR reads with MiXCR, one entry per CDR3 protein. There are 480,000 or so distinct CDR3 sequences in the sample; approximately 48% occur only once, and around 44% lies in the top ten. Study-wide results and limits: Using 13 V-J features, a model discriminated ophthalmopathy from stable hyperthyroidism.

The TCR originated in an adult woman with Graves' disease, either hyperthyroidism or ophthalmopathy (not recorded which). V gene TRBV7-2 combines with J gene TRBJ1-2; 7 bases map to TRBD1. The sequencing input was peripheral blood or thyroid tissue (not recorded which). The CDR3 reads CASSFPTGNYGYTF. Written as DNA, the CDR3 is TGTGCCAGCAGCTTCCCGACAGGGAACTATGGCTACACCTTC. Based on the CDR3 plus reference TRBV7-2 and TRBJ1-2, the full variable domain is GAGVSQSPSNKVTEKGKDVELRCDPISGHTALYWYRQSLGQGLEFLIYFQGNSAPDKSGLPSDRFSAERTGGSVSTLTIQRTQQEDSAVYLCASSFPTGNYGYTFGSGTRLTVV.